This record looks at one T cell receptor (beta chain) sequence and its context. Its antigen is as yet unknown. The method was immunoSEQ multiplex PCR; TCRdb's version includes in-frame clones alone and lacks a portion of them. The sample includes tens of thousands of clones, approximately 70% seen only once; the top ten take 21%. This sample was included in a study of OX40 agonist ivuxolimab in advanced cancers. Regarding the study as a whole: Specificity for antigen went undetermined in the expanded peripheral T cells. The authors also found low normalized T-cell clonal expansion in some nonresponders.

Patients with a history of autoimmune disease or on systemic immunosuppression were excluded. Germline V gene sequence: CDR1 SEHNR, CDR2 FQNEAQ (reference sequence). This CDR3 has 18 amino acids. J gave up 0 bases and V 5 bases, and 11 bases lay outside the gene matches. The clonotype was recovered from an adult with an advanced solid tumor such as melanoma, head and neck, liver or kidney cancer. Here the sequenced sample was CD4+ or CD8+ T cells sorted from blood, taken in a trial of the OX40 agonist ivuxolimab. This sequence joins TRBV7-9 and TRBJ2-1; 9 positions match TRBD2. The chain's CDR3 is CASSPLSGGRSSYNEQFF. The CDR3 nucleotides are TGTGCCAGCAGCCCACTTAGCGGGGGCCGCAGCTCCTACAATGAGCAGTTCTTC.